This T cell receptor (beta chain) was found in a study of STAT5B mutations in CD4+ large granular lymphocyte leukemia. How the authors handled the data: Productive clonotypes were detectable down to 2.59 x 10-5 frequency. Repertoires were generated with immunoSEQ multiplex PCR, while TCRdb's copy carries only in-frame clones and drops some. V, J and clone size are taken as reported in that table, and D and trimming were inferred from the DNA itself. Of around 50,000 clones listed, roughly 84% are singletons. Overall study results and limits: Top patient clones used TRBV06 genes more often: 8/27 versus 2/35 in controls. Main leukemic clonotypes were patient-specific, but 25% appeared at low frequency elsewhere.

V shed 1 base and J shed 7 bases, with 8 bases lying between them. The CDR3 runs 13 residues. Germline-derived CDR1 and CDR2 are SGHTA and FQGNSA. A note on this clone: Antigen unknown.

The sequence came from a human donor in good health. The sample taken for sequencing was CD4+ T cells from blood buffy coats. The chain is built from TRBV7-2 and TRBJ2-4; D not certain. The CDR3 nucleotides read TGTGCCAGCAGCTTAGGCCCCTCGAACATTCAGTACTTC. Translated, it gives CASSLGPSNIQYF.